Below, 26 T cell receptor beta chains from the same sample are listed, as sequenced in a study of early T cells in non-severe SARS-CoV-2 infection. TCRdb itself ran the 5' RACE reads through MiXCR, one entry per CDR3 protein. The data show around 59,000 distinct CDR3 sequences, around 11% seen once. The material sequenced was whole blood. The receptors originated from an adult who was a healthcare worker with PCR-confirmed SARS-CoV-2 infection or an uninfected control (not recorded which).

The chain carries TRBV5-1 and TRBJ2-1; D unclear. Trimming removed 4 bases at V and 0 bases at J, with 14 bases between. This CDR3 region has 16 residues. From germline, CDR1 is SGHRS and CDR2 YFSETQ. The CDR3 nucleotides read TGCGCCAGCAGCCGTACTTCCGCGAGCTCCTACAATGAGCAGTTCTTC. Amino acid sequence: CASSRTSASSYNEQFF.

The rearrangement links TRBV7-8 to TRBJ2-5; 8 bases map to TRBD2. The CDR3 contains 15 residues. V gave up 3 bases and J gave up 4 bases; unmatched junction bases: 7. Germline CDR1 and CDR2: SGHVS and FQNEAQ. CDR3 sequence: CASSLNPLAGETQYF. CDR3 bases: TGTGCCAGCAGCTTGAATCCCCTAGCGGGAGAGACCCAGTACTTC.

This clonotype showed up many times. This sequence joins TRBV24-1 and TRBJ2-1; the D gene is possibly TRBD1 (6 bases). The CDR3 is made up of 17 amino acids. V lost 4 bases to trimming and J lost 5 bases, with 20 bases between them. Germline V gene data show CDR1 as KGHDR and CDR2 as SFDVKD. CDR3 region: CATSDLTGQPGHNEQFF. Written as DNA, the CDR3 is TGTGCCACCAGTGACCTAACCGGACAGCCCGGTCACAATGAGCAGTTCTTC.

In its sample, this clonotype was seen a few times. J is TRBJ2-1 and V is TRBV6-5; TRBD2 agrees at 7 bases. Trimming at V came to 4 bases and at J to 0 bases, leaving 6 bases not matched to a gene. Germline V gene data show CDR1 as MNHEY and CDR2 as SVGAGI. The CDR3 contains 16 residues. The CDR3 protein is CASSLTGGGSYNEQFF. In nucleotides, the CDR3 is TGTGCCAGCAGTTTGACGGGAGGAGGCTCCTACAATGAGCAGTTCTTC.

This clonotype was detected ten times or more. The J gene is TRBJ2-5, the V gene TRBV7-6; maybe TRBD1 (5 bases). The V and J ends lost 0 bases and 2 bases respectively, with 10 bases between them. From germline, CDR1 is SGHVS and CDR2 FNYEAQ. This CDR3 is 15 amino acids long. The CDR3: CASSLAIAGQETQYF. Here the CDR3 DNA reads TGTGCCAGCAGCTTAGCTATAGCAGGGCAAGAGACCCAGTACTTC.

This clonotype has a handful of counts. The chain uses TRBV7-9 and TRBJ1-2; no firm D call. Germline-derived CDR1 and CDR2 are SEHNR and FQNEAQ (reference sequence). V was clipped by 1 base and J by 4 bases, with 10 bases between them. This CDR3 is built from 14 residues. The CDR3 bases are TGTGCCAGCAGCTTAGGGAACGGAGGCTATGGCTACACCTTC. This codes for CASSLGNGGYGYTF.

This clonotype was detected many times. The rearrangement links TRBV29-1 to TRBJ2-3; perhaps TRBD1 as D (5 bases). From germline, CDR1 is SQVTM and CDR2 ANQGSEA. Trimming took off 0 bases at V and 0 bases at J, with 7 bases between the two ends. This CDR3 contains 14 residues. The CDR3 loop reads CSVEEWGSTDTQYF. The DNA for the CDR3 is TGCAGCGTTGAAGAGTGGGGCAGCACAGATACGCAGTATTTT.

This clonotype was observed a few times. The chain joins TRBV27 to TRBJ2-7; D could derive from TRBD1 or TRBD2 (5 bases each). V lost 3 bases and J lost 3, with 12 bases in between. This CDR3 spans 14 amino acids. CDR1 and CDR2 (germline): MNHEY, SMNVEV (reference sequence). The CDR3: CASSFRAGYYEQYF. The CDR3 DNA is TGTGCCAGCAGTTTCAGGGCGGGCTACTACGAGCAGTACTTC.

The rearrangement uses TRBV10-3 and TRBJ2-1, with D maybe TRBD1 (5 bases). Trimming cost V 4 bases and J 7 bases, with 20 bases left between them. Germline V gene data show CDR1 as ENHRY and CDR2 as SYGVKD. The CDR3 covers 16 residues. CDR3 loop: CAISVQGRSTMNEQFF. For the CDR3, the DNA is TGTGCCATCAGTGTTCAGGGTCGTAGTACCATGAATGAGCAGTTCTTC.

This sequence joins TRBV6-5 and TRBJ1-3, with TRBD1 identical over 7 bases. The J segment lost 3 bases and the V segment lost 6 bases, leaving 8 bases of the junction unmatched. The germline V gene has CDR1 MNHEY and CDR2 SVGAGI. This CDR3 has 15 amino acids. The CDR3 coding sequence is TGTGCCAGCAGGGATCGACAGGGAAATGGAAACACCATATATTTT. This codes for CASRDRQGNGNTIYF.

In nucleotides, the CDR3 is TGTGCCAGCAGCTTAGTGGGCAGGGGGACCCAAGAGACCCAGTACTTC. Protein sequence: CASSLVGRGTQETQYF. The chain joins TRBV13 to TRBJ2-5, with 7 bases that match TRBD1. The germline V gene encodes CDR1 PRHDT and CDR2 FYEKMQ (reference sequence). V shed 1 base, J shed 1 base, and the junction held 6 bases outside the gene matches. This CDR3 is 16 amino acids long.

This clonotype was observed a few times. This chain uses TRBV11-2 with TRBJ2-5, with D tentatively TRBD1 or TRBD2 (6 bases each). This CDR3 contains 12 residues. The germline CDR1 and CDR2 sequences are SGHAT and FQNNGV. V lost 8 bases, J lost 10 bases, and 17 bases lay in between. CDR3 DNA sequence: TGTGCCAGCCTAGGGGGAGGAGTGATCCAGTACTTC. This codes for CASLGGGVIQYF.

This chain's CDR3 is CASRPTVLAGSDTQYF. CDR3 nucleotide sequence: TGTGCCAGCAGACCTACGGTCCTAGCGGGAAGCGATACGCAGTATTTT. This chain joins TRBV6-5 and TRBJ2-3; TRBD2 matches 9 bases. This CDR3 is built from 16 residues. Trimming took 6 bases from V and 6 from J; bases not matched to a gene: 13. Germline CDR1 and CDR2: MNHEY and SVGAGI.

This sequence joins TRBV13 and TRBJ2-7; no clear D gene. This CDR3 is 15 amino acids long. Trimming shortened V by 0 bases and J by 3 bases, and 12 bases separated the two germline ends. The V gene's germline CDR1 is PRHDT and CDR2 FYEKMQ (reference sequence). The CDR3 loop reads CASSLGSSANYEQYF. CDR3 bases: TGTGCCAGCAGCTTAGGTTCCAGCGCGAACTACGAGCAGTACTTC.

The genes are TRBV9 and TRBJ2-7; 7 bases align to TRBD1. The CDR3 has 11 amino acids. Germline V gives CDR1 SGDLS, CDR2 YYNGEE. The V and J ends lost 7 bases and 2 bases, in that order; junction bases with no gene match: 0. The CDR3 DNA sequence: TGTGCCAGCGGACAGGCCTACGAGCAGTACTTC. Amino acid sequence: CASGQAYEQYF.

This clonotype turned up a few times. The chain is built from TRBV21-1 and TRBJ2-3; the D segment call TRBD1 is taken from the table without a DNA check. TRBV21-1 is annotated as a pseudogene. The CDR3 spans 15 residues. CDR3 in amino acids: CAAQRGPLVPDTQYF. CDR3 nucleotides: TGTGCCGCCCAAAGGGGGCCTTTGGTTCCAGATACGCAGTATTTT.

In this sample, this clonotype turned up many times. The chain joins TRBV5-8 to TRBJ2-7; D might be TRBD1 (7 bases). The CDR3 spans 13 residues. With 3 bases removed from V and 6 bases from J, the gap between germline ends came to 13 bases. CDR1 SGHTS and CDR2 YDEGEE come from the germline V gene. The CDR3 loop is CASSSRQGGEQYF. CDR3 coding DNA: TGTGCCAGCAGCTCGCGACAGGGAGGCGAGCAGTACTTC.

This rearrangement joins TRBV9 to TRBJ2-2; D remains unclear. The V end was cut by 3 bases, the J end by 4 bases, with 13 bases between. Looked up from germline, CDR1 is SGDLS and CDR2 is YYNGEE. The CDR3 loop spans 15 amino acids. In DNA form, the CDR3 reads TGTGCCAGCAGCGGGGCGGCGATGAGCACCGGGGAGCTGTTTTTT. Its translation is CASSGAAMSTGELFF.

In this sample, this clonotype turned up many times. The chain joins TRBV29-1 to TRBJ1-1; unclear D gene. The ends were cut back, 4 bases at V and 8 bases at J, with 11 bases in the middle. There are 11 residues in the CDR3. Germline assignment: CDR1 SQVTM and CDR2 ANQGSEA. The CDR3 DNA reads as TGCAGCGTTGGGGCGGTTCGAGAAGCTTTCTTT. Residues: CSVGAVREAFF. Complete variable domain (other parts from reference TRBV29-1 and TRBJ1-1): SAVISQKPSRDICQRGTSLTIQCQVDSQVTMMFWYRQQPGQSLTLIATANQGSEATYESGFVIDKFPISRPNLTFSTLTVSNMSPEDSSIYLCSVGAVREAFFGQGTRLTVV.

This rearrangement joins TRBV28 to TRBJ2-2, with 10 bases fitting TRBD2. This CDR3 has 16 amino acids. V was clipped by 3 bases and J by 1 base; unmatched bases: 2. Looked up from germline, CDR1 is MDHEN and CDR2 is SYDVKM. CDR3 sequence reads: CASSLWTSGNTGELFF. In DNA, the CDR3 is TGTGCCAGCAGTTTGTGGACTAGCGGGAACACCGGGGAGCTGTTTTTT.

This chain joins TRBV6-1 and TRBJ2-3; 7 bases match TRBD1. Per the germline V gene, CDR1 is MNHNS and CDR2 is SASEGT. J lost 4 bases, V lost 3 bases, and 4 bases had no gene match. CDR3 length equals 14 residues. This chain's CDR3 is CASSDRGIADTQYF. The CDR3 nucleotides read TGTGCCAGCAGTGACAGGGGGATCGCAGATACGCAGTATTTT.

Ten or more counts support this clonotype. V gene TRBV20-1 combines with J gene TRBJ1-5; 11 bases match TRBD1. With 1 base clipped from V and 4 bases from J, the junction kept 9 bases outside the gene matches. CDR1 and CDR2 from the germline V gene are DFQATT and SNEGSKA (reference sequence). The CDR3 contains 17 residues. The CDR3, as DNA: TGCAGTGCTAGAGTATTCGGGCGGGACAGGGGGAATCAGCCCCAGCATTTT. Its protein is CSARVFGRDRGNQPQHF.

The rearrangement joins TRBV5-1 to TRBJ1-1; D might be TRBD1 (5 bases). Germline CDR1 SGHRS, CDR2 YFSETQ. The CDR3 contains 15 residues. Deletions cut 1 base from V and 3 bases from J, with 13 bases between. The CDR3, as DNA: TGCGCCAGCAGCTTGACGGGGCTGGCTGACACTGAAGCTTTCTTT. Its protein product is CASSLTGLADTEAFF.

This clonotype was counted many times. The chain recombines TRBV5-1 with TRBJ2-3; 8 bases fit TRBD2. V gave up 0 bases and J gave up 5 bases; unmatched junction bases: 2. The CDR3 is made up of 14 amino acids. Germline lookup yields CDR1 SGHRS and CDR2 YFSETQ. Written as DNA, the CDR3 is TGCGCCAGCAGCTTGGAAGCGGGAGAAGATACGCAGTATTTT. This encodes CASSLEAGEDTQYF.

This chain uses TRBV28 with TRBJ2-3; D is undetermined. This CDR3 region has 13 residues. In germline, CDR1 is MDHEN, CDR2 SYDVKM. Trimming cost V 6 bases and J 4 bases, with 11 bases left between them. CDR3 DNA sequence: TGTGCCAGCAGCTCCACTTACCCAGATACGCAGTATTTT. Its translation: CASSSTYPDTQYF.

The V and J genes are TRBV28 and TRBJ1-6; TRBD1 is a possible D gene (6 bases). The CDR3 runs to 14 residues. With 6 bases removed from V and 5 bases from J, the gap between germline ends came to 11 bases. Germline values: CDR1 MDHEN, CDR2 SYDVKM. The CDR3 region is CASRLEGDNSPLHF. The DNA for the CDR3 is TGTGCCAGCAGACTTGAGGGGGATAATTCACCCCTCCACTTT.